The entry below describes one T cell receptor (beta chain). Its binding antigen is unknown. No base quality information exists; no much larger clone differs at one position. These data come from a study of regulatory T cells in long-lasting Graves disease (dated by TCRdb to about 2021). Broadly, across the study: Patients with newly diagnosed Graves' disease had been on antithyroid drugs for under 3 months. This study used TCR sequencing and RNA sequencing of peripheral blood to compare persistent Graves' disease patients against newly diagnosed Graves' disease patients. The study was conducted in China and was registered as a clinical trial. A total of approximately 35 samples were covered by TCR sequencing, comprising approximately 13 persistent and 20 or so newly diagnosed Graves' disease patients.

Results and caveats for the whole study, not just this receptor: A larger number of public clonotypes was shared among persistent patients (2,741) than among newly diagnosed patients (around 870). Persistent disease showed preferential use of TRBV28, TRBJ1-2 and TRBJ2-5, whereas newly diagnosed disease favored TRBV20-1 and TRBJ2-1. Only peripheral blood was studied, because thyroid tissue, the primary lesion, was inaccessible. Sequencing and analysis were limited to the TCR beta chain. The authors acknowledged the small sample size as a limitation that may reduce accuracy. Compared with newly diagnosed patients, persistent Graves' disease patients had lower TCR Shannon entropy and fewer highly expanded clones, which suggests clonal expansion.

Libraries were built with multiplex PCR. Sequenced using an Illumina HiSeq 4000. To build TCR beta libraries, CDR3 regions were amplified by Arm-PCR using iRepertoire HTBI primers. Before sequencing, the PCR products went through gel purification. The original pipeline was this. Gene usage analysis of CDR3 amino acid clonotypes relied on the 55 to 80 TRBV and 12 to 15 TRBJ segments identified across samples. COPE and FqMerger were used to merge the filtered high-quality paired reads into contigs. BLAST was used to align contigs to IMGT TRBV, TRBD and TRBJ reference genes, and CDR3 was defined according to IMGT. Highly expanded clones were defined as clonotypes with a frequency above 0.1%. Shannon entropy was used to measure repertoire diversity, and the Gini coefficient was used to measure V-J evenness. A clonotype was considered public if more than one individual shared it. TCRdb trimmed public reads at Q25 via fastp, called clones via MiXCR and kept in-frame beta chains. All rows with the same CDR3 protein become a single entry with the most common DNA and genes. The V and J calls and clone size come from TCRdb's table, not from the authors' own analysis. The sample includes just over 600,000 distinct CDR3 sequences, with under 20% observed a single time. The leading ten clones occupy 18% of the sample.

According to the study, the label for this sample's time point signals: newly diagnosed GD, antithyroid drugs for less than 3 months. For both TCR sequencing and RNA sequencing, RNA was extracted from PBMCs in TRIzol. The diagnosis of Graves' disease was made according to American Thyroid Association guidelines. The patients came from an endocrinology department in Xi'an, China. Each patient gave about 8.1 milliliters of peripheral blood, collected in an EDTA anticoagulant tube. Ficoll Paque Plus density gradient separation was used to isolate PBMCs, and no additional T cell sorting was done. An Agilent 2100 Bioanalyzer and agarose gel were used to assess RNA quality, and a NanoDrop 2000 was used to measure RNA concentration. V was cut back by 7 bases and J by 4 bases, leaving a gap of 14 bases between them. The CDR3 starts with the cysteine, ends with the phenylalanine, and has 15 residues. The sequence is cut down to CDR3 DNA, 45 bases in frame from base 1. The germline V gene supplies CDR1 MNHGY and CDR2 SVAAGI.

The sample was also linked to a second study, of T cells in Graves' hyperthyroidism and ophthalmopathy. According to the second study: Stable Graves' hyperthyroidism was defined as the absence of progression to ophthalmopathy over 18 months of follow-up. Hyperthyroidism patients were aged 18 to 65 years and newly diagnosed, with disease duration of less than 2 months. Patients with uncontrolled infections, other autoimmune diseases, pregnancy or lactation were excluded. Clinical symptoms, serum thyroxine and TRAb, thyroid ultrasound, and orbital computed tomography formed the basis for the diagnoses. The first round of RT-PCR for the TCR CDR3 was performed with the HTBI primer set and the Qiagen OneStep RT-PCR kit. Most expanded thyroid clonotypes (frequency above 0.001) were also detected in blood, a finding suggesting that blood repertoires may reflect thyroid immune responses. In cross-validation, a model built on a 13 V-J signature told ophthalmopathy apart from stable hyperthyroidism with approximately 90% sensitivity and around 81% specificity, and in testing the same model reached 80%/75%. During validation, the model predicted progression to ophthalmopathy a median of approximately 6 months ahead of onset, with around 70% sensitivity and more than 72% specificity. To identify TCR V-J signatures that set the groups apart, the researchers used a discovery cohort of about a hundred patients, made up of 43 with Graves' ophthalmopathy and 57 with stable Graves' hyperthyroidism. An independent validation cohort of under 20 hyperthyroidism patients and 17 patients who later progressed to ophthalmopathy tested prospective prediction of ophthalmopathy. The 85 to 100 discovery patients were divided at random into training and test sets in a 7:3 ratio. In more than five Graves' hyperthyroidism patients, the study also compared T-cell repertoires from thyroid tissue with T-cell repertoires from blood. After blood sampling, hyperthyroidism patients were treated with methimazole at a starting dose of 30 mg daily, and ophthalmopathy patients were treated with high-dose intravenous methylprednisolone. The libraries were constructed in a second round of multiplex PCR and then size-selected and purified. Sequencing of the libraries was done on an Illumina HiSeq2000 using paired-end 100 bp reads. SOAPnuke was used to process the raw data, with reads discarded if the reads contained adapters or uncalled bases, had a mean Phred below 15, or lacked an exact constant-primer or identifier match. High-quality paired reads were merged with COPE v1.2.5, and unique nucleotide sequences were defined as clonotypes. MiTCR v1.1 was used to align the clonotypes against IMGT TRBV, TRBD and TRBJ reference segments. The analysis was restricted to V-J combinations with a frequency above 0.0001, which together covered 99% to 99.2% of the repertoires. A TCS score was defined as the ratio between F50 (clonal expansion) and ExV (chaos), using BLOSUM62-based TCRdist between CDR3 peptides within each V-J. Welch's t-statistics and random forest reduced around 520 V-J features to 13, which were used in a naive Bayes classifier (R e1071). Sample size was not statistically predetermined, and blinding of investigators to group allocation was not performed. TCR Vbeta CDR3 sequencing of 120 to 150 peripheral blood samples (43 ophthalmopathy, 75 to 80 hyperthyroidism and some 17 progressor patients) is reported in the paper.

Recombination connected TRBV6-9 to TRBJ2-6; tentative D gene TRBD1, with 6 bases matching. This receptor was taken from a woman in her thirties with Graves disease. Donor details come from another sample of the same person, matched by shared clones. The sequenced sample was peripheral blood mononuclear cells (PBMCs), obtained at new diagnosis, from a patient treated with antithyroid drugs. The DNA is as follows: TGTGCCAGCAAGATACAGGGTTTCGGGGCCAACGTCCTGACTTTC. This encodes CASKIQGFGANVLTF.